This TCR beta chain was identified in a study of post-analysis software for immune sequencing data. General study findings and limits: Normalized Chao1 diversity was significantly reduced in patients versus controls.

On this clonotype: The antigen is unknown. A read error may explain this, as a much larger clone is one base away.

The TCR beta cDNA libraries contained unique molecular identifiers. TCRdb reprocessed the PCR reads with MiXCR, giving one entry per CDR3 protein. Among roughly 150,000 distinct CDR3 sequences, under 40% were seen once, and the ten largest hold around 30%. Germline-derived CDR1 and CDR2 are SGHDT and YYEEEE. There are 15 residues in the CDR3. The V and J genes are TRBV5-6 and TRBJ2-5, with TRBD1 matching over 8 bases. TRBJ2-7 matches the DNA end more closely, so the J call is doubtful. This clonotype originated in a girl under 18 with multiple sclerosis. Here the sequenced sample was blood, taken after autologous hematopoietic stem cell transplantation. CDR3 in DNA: TGTGCCAGCAGCCCCGGACAGGGCATCACCTACGAGCAGTACTTC. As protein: CASSPGQGITYEQYF.